This entry lists 28 T cell receptor beta chains sequenced from one sample in a study of T-cell reconstitution after alpha-beta-depleted transplantation in children. Unique molecular identifiers were incorporated during preparation of the TCRbeta library. Each CDR3 protein gets one entry after TCRdb re-called the PCR reads with MiXCR. Among 750,000 to 950,000 distinct CDR3 sequences, roughly 16% were seen once, and the ten largest hold around 4.5%. The starting material was PBMCs, mostly from graft donor cells, obtained 360 days after TCRalphabeta/CD19-depleted stem cell transplant. These receptors originate from a male patient between 10 and 17 years old who had a stem cell transplant for acute lymphoblastic leukemia, so the T cells may come from the graft donor.

The chain carries TRBV27 and TRBJ1-6; no clear D gene. Between the trimmed V and J ends, which lost 6 bases and 6 bases, there was a span of 9 bases. This CDR3 is 13 amino acids long. The germline V gene has CDR1 MNHEY and CDR2 SMNVEV (reference sequence). CDR3 sequence: CASSFSGNSPLHF. CDR3 nucleotides: TGTGCCAGCAGCTTTTCCGGTAATTCACCCCTCCACTTT.

This chain connects TRBV7-6 to TRBJ2-5; 8 bases fit TRBD2. J lost 3 bases, V lost 1 base, and 4 bases had no gene match. CDR1 and CDR2 from the germline V gene are SGHVS and FNYEAQ. This CDR3 region has 15 residues. DNA of the CDR3: TGTGCCAGCAGCTTAGACCGGGGGGGCAAAGAGACCCAGTACTTC. It codes for CASSLDRGGKETQYF. Together with reference TRBV7-6 and TRBJ2-5, the CDR3 gives the full variable domain: GAGVSQSPRYKVTKRGQDVALRCDPISGHVSLYWYRQALGQGPEFLTYFNYEAQQDKSGLPNDRFSAERPEGSISTLTIQRTEQRDSAMYRCASSLDRGGKETQYFGPGTRLLVL.

The J gene is TRBJ2-7, the V gene TRBV7-3; 9 nucleotides line up with TRBD2. J lost 3 bases, V lost 1 base, and 13 bases had no gene match. Germline CDR1 reads SGHTA; CDR2 reads FQGTGA. CDR3 size: 18 residues. The CDR3: CASSLNPPPSGILYEQYF. In nucleotides, the CDR3 is TGTGCCAGCAGCTTAAATCCTCCCCCTAGCGGGATTCTCTACGAGCAGTACTTC.

This clonotype was picked up a small number of times. The chain couples TRBV5-1 to TRBJ2-7; tentatively, D is TRBD1 (6 bases). Germline V lookup: CDR1 SGHRS, CDR2 YFSETQ. This CDR3 comprises 12 residues. The ends were cut back, 3 bases at V and 3 bases at J, with 7 bases in the middle. The CDR3 sequence: CASSWGHYEQYF. The CDR3 region has the DNA TGCGCCAGCAGCTGGGGACACTACGAGCAGTACTTC. The variable domain in full, with the rest retrieved from reference TRBV5-1 and TRBJ2-7, is KAGVTQTPRYLIKTRGQQVTLSCSPISGHRSVSWYQQTPGQGLQFLFEYFSETQRNKGNFPGRFSGRQFSNSRSEMNVSTLELGDSALYLCASSWGHYEQYFGPGTRLTVT.

This clonotype was counted many times. This chain links TRBV3-1 with TRBJ2-2; D is unclear. The germline CDR1 and CDR2 sequences are LGHDT and YNNKEL (reference sequence). This CDR3 is built from 14 residues. Between the trimmed V and J ends, which lost 1 base and 8 bases, there was a span of 11 bases. In DNA form, the CDR3 reads TGTGCCAGCAGCCAAGCAGGCGCCATTGGGGAGCTGTTTTTT. The encoded protein is CASSQAGAIGELFF.

This clonotype was seen only a few times. V and J are TRBV9 and TRBJ2-7; 9 bases are shared with TRBD2. Germline CDR1 is SGDLS and CDR2 is YYNGEE. The CDR3 covers 15 residues. With 4 bases clipped from V and 4 bases from J, the junction kept 9 bases outside the gene matches. The CDR3 DNA reads TGTGCCAGCAGCCTCGGGAACCTAGCGGGATACGAGCAGTACTTC. Translation gives CASSLGNLAGYEQYF.

The sample holds a few counts of this clonotype. The rearrangement joins TRBV13 to TRBJ2-5; 8 positions agree with TRBD1. This CDR3 has 16 amino acids. V trimming: 0 bases; J trimming: 4 bases; junction bases outside the gene matches: 7. Germline V lookup: CDR1 PRHDT, CDR2 FYEKMQ (reference sequence). CDR3 amino acids: CASSLGLQGALETQYF. CDR3 nucleotide sequence: TGTGCCAGCAGCTTAGGCCTCCAGGGGGCCTTAGAGACCCAGTACTTC.

V usage is TRBV12-3 or TRBV12-4 and J usage is TRBJ2-7, with a weak D call TRBD2 (5 bases). V was shortened by 0 bases and J by 6 bases, with 12 bases between the two germline ends. This CDR3 is 14 amino acids long. CDR3 region: CASSLAGGFGEQYF. The CDR3 DNA is TGTGCCAGCAGTTTAGCAGGAGGTTTCGGCGAGCAGTACTTC.

This chain uses TRBV6-5 with TRBJ2-2; D possibly matches TRBD1 or TRBD2 (6 bases each). Germline V CDR1 and CDR2: MNHEY, SVGAGI. The CDR3 loop spans 19 amino acids. The V and J ends lost 0 bases and 4 bases respectively, with 21 bases between them. The CDR3 sequence is CASSYSPTLEGGLTGELFF. In DNA, the CDR3 is TGTGCCAGCAGTTACTCTCCCACCCTAGAGGGGGGCCTCACCGGGGAGCTGTTTTTT.

This clonotype was counted a few times. In nucleotides, the CDR3 is TGCAGCGTTGAAGGGGGCTTGGGACTAGCGGGAGACAAAGCCTACAATGAGCAGTTCTTC. It specifies CSVEGGLGLAGDKAYNEQFF. The J gene is TRBJ2-1, the V gene TRBV29-1; 14 positions agree with TRBD2. Germline assignment: CDR1 SQVTM and CDR2 ANQGSEA. V dropped 1 base and J dropped 2; count of bases not matched to a gene: 13. The CDR3 is 20 residues long.

This clonotype has at least ten counts. The junction shows a germline mismatch at one end, possibly a read error. This chain links TRBV4-1 with TRBJ2-7; the D gene is possibly TRBD1 (6 bases). The CDR3 runs to 12 residues. Per germline, CDR1 MGHRA and CDR2 YSYEKL. CDR3: CASSQTGYEQYF. The CDR3, as DNA: TGTGCCAGCAGTCAGACAGGCTACGAGCAGTACTTC.

The chain is built from TRBV20-1 and TRBJ2-7, with 12 bases identical to TRBD2. Trimming cost V 3 bases and J 2 bases; bases outside gene matches: 5. This CDR3 is 15 amino acids long. From germline, CDR1 is DFQATT and CDR2 SNEGSKA (reference sequence). CDR3: CSASGLAGLTYEQYF. The CDR3 DNA reads as TGCAGTGCTAGTGGACTAGCGGGGCTTACCTACGAGCAGTACTTC.

V and J are TRBV10-3 and TRBJ2-7; D uncertain. There are 12 residues in the CDR3. V dropped 2 bases and J dropped 4 bases, with 6 bases sitting between them. The germline CDR1 and CDR2 sequences are ENHRY and SYGVKD. For the CDR3, the DNA is TGTGCCATCAGTGAGCCACTATACGAGCAGTACTTC. It encodes CAISEPLYEQYF.

In this sample, this clonotype turned up many times. The V call is TRBV4-2, the J call TRBJ2-7; 7 bases align to TRBD2. The CDR3 contains 16 residues. Trimming removed 0 bases from V and 0 bases from J; junction bases left unmatched: 5. Looked up from germline, CDR1 is LGHNA and CDR2 is YNFKEQ. CDR3 sequence reads: CASSQDRSGTSYEQYF. The CDR3 coding sequence is TGTGCCAGCAGCCAAGATAGAAGCGGGACCTCCTACGAGCAGTACTTC.

The CDR3 DNA is TGCGCCAGCAGCTATAAGCAGGGCCCACTTGAGCAGTTCTTC. The encoded protein is CASSYKQGPLEQFF. The chain recombines TRBV5-1 with TRBJ2-1; tentative D call: TRBD1 (5 bases). Trimming pared 3 bases from V and 9 bases from J, leaving 16 bases between. Germline V gene data show CDR1 as SGHRS and CDR2 as YFSETQ. This CDR3 is 14 amino acids long.

This clonotype was counted a few times. The rearrangement joins TRBV9 to TRBJ2-7; 14 bases line up with TRBD2. The CDR3 runs to 16 residues. V gave up 3 bases and J gave up 9 bases; unmatched junction bases: 11. The germline gives CDR1 SGDLS, CDR2 YYNGEE. The CDR3 nucleotides are TGTGCCAGCAGCGGGCCGGGACTAGCGGGAGTGACGGTGCAGTACTTC. As protein: CASSGPGLAGVTVQYF.

In its sample, this clonotype was seen a few times. The chain is built from TRBV10-3 and TRBJ1-2; D gene unclear. In germline, CDR1 is ENHRY, CDR2 SYGVKD. V was pared by 1 base and J by 8 bases, with 17 bases between. CDR3 size: 15 residues. Here the CDR3 DNA reads TGTGCCATCAGTGAGTTCACAGCGGTCCGGAGGGGCTACACCTTC. It translates to CAISEFTAVRRGYTF.

This chain connects TRBV20-1 to TRBJ2-7; 8 nucleotides match TRBD2. Germline CDR1 reads DFQATT; CDR2 reads SNEGSKA (reference sequence). CDR3 length: 14 residues. The V segment lost 0 bases and the J segment 3 bases; nucleotides outside the gene matches: 4. The CDR3 nucleotides are TGCAGTGCTAGAGAGGAAGCGGGAGTCTACGAGCAGTACTTC. It translates to CSAREEAGVYEQYF.

This clonotype has just a few counts. The CDR3 ends on some other residue instead of the conserved phenylalanine or tryptophan, so this is likely a read error. No DNA is shown, since the ends of the CDR3 on it are uncertain; the CDR3 is the one TCRdb lists. This chain joins TRBV21-1 and TRBJ2-5; no check of the table's D call, TRBD1, against the DNA was made. TRBV21-1 is labeled a pseudogene. The CDR3 numbers 12 amino acids, ends counted. This chain's CDR3 is CASSKCDRQDLL.

V is TRBV18 and J is TRBJ2-1; D unclear. CDR1 KGHSH and CDR2 LQKENI come from the germline V gene. The germline V and J ends were trimmed by 0 bases and 6 bases, with 12 bases remaining between them. This CDR3 region has 15 residues. The CDR3 region has the DNA TGTGCCAGCTCACCACCTTTAGGTAGCCTCAATGAGCAGTTCTTC. This gives the protein CASSPPLGSLNEQFF.

This clonotype occurred a few times. The J gene is TRBJ2-1, the V gene TRBV20-1, with 9 nucleotides matching TRBD2. CDR3 size: 16 residues. J lost 0 bases, V lost 2 bases, and 5 bases had no gene match. The germline CDR1 and CDR2 sequences are DFQATT and SNEGSKA (reference sequence). Here the CDR3 DNA reads TGCAGTGCTAGACGGGCGGGAGGGCCCTCCTACAATGAGCAGTTCTTC. Translated: CSARRAGGPSYNEQFF.

This chain uses TRBV7-9 with TRBJ2-7; tentative D call: TRBD2 (7 bases). CDR1 and CDR2 from the germline V gene are SEHNR and FQNEAQ (reference sequence). This CDR3 contains 16 residues. V lost 0 bases, J lost 3 bases, and 15 bases lay in between. CDR3 in amino acids: CASSLARGGLRYEQYF. CDR3 bases: TGTGCCAGCAGCTTAGCGAGGGGGGGCTTACGCTACGAGCAGTACTTC.

This rearrangement joins TRBV7-9 to TRBJ1-1; maybe TRBD1 (5 bases). This CDR3 has 14 residues. V dropped 5 bases and J dropped 7 bases, with 17 bases sitting between them. CDR1 is SEHNR, CDR2 FQNEAQ, per germline (reference sequence). Here the CDR3 DNA reads TGTGCCAGCAGCGAAGGACACGGCCCCCATGAAGCTTTCTTT. It translates to CASSEGHGPHEAFF.

This clonotype was detected only a few times. This chain uses TRBV11-3 with TRBJ2-7; no firm D call. This CDR3 region has 19 residues. CDR1 SGHNT and CDR2 YENEEA come from the germline V gene. V gave up 4 bases and J gave up 2 bases, with 27 bases separating them. CDR3 coding DNA: TGTGCCAGCAGCTCCCTCAACCGACGGAAGGTGAGGAACCCCTACGAGCAGTACTTC. Translating gives CASSSLNRRKVRNPYEQYF.

This chain links TRBV10-3 with TRBJ2-2; the match to TRBD2 covers 12 bases. This CDR3 is 15 amino acids long. From germline, CDR1 is ENHRY and CDR2 SYGVKD. With 4 bases clipped from V and 5 bases from J, the junction kept 2 bases outside the gene matches. The DNA for the CDR3 is TGTGCCATCAGTGTAGGGACTAGCGGGACCGGGGAGCTGTTTTTT. Protein: CAISVGTSGTGELFF.

This clonotype was observed a few times. V usage is TRBV5-1 and J usage is TRBJ2-1, with 9 bases matching TRBD1. The CDR3 spans 16 residues. V was clipped by 4 bases and J by 6 bases; unmatched bases: 11. Germline values: CDR1 SGHRS, CDR2 YFSETQ. The CDR3 reads CASSVRQGVVFNEQFF. CDR3 in DNA: TGCGCCAGCAGCGTCCGACAGGGGGTTGTGTTCAATGAGCAGTTCTTC.

The gene calls are TRBV5-1 and TRBJ1-5, with D maybe TRBD1 (6 bases). Trimming shortened V by 1 base and J by 9 bases, and 20 bases separated the two germline ends. The CDR3 consists of 16 residues. Germline assignment: CDR1 SGHRS and CDR2 YFSETQ. The CDR3 nucleotides read TGCGCCAGCAGCTTGACCCCGGGACAAGATGTGAGGCCCCAGCATTTT. Protein sequence: CASSLTPGQDVRPQHF.

This clonotype occurred a few times. The CDR3 bases are TGCGCCAGCAGCCTACAGAAACCTAACTATGGCTACACCTTC. It is translated as CASSLQKPNYGYTF. The chain couples TRBV4-1 to TRBJ1-2; unclear D gene. The CDR3 contains 14 residues. Germline CDR1 reads MGHRA; CDR2 reads YSYEKL. V was shortened by 4 bases and J by 0 bases, with 9 bases between the two germline ends.